Presented here are 13 T cell receptor beta chains from one specimen sequenced in a study of breast tumors, draining lymph nodes, adjacent tissues. TCRdb used MiXCR to reprocess the multiplex PCR reads, holding one entry per CDR3 protein. The sample includes 150,000 to 200,000 distinct CDR3 sequences, about 30% of them seen just once. The lymph nodes were axillary draining lymph nodes from breast cancer patients. Sequenced material: axillary lymph node tissue. The receptors were sampled from a female donor with breast cancer. Some clones in this sample may be carry-over from other donors' samples.

This clonotype was recorded at least ten times. The J gene is TRBJ2-7, the V gene TRBV19; D is ambiguous. Trimming left V 3 bases short and J 3 bases short, with 6 bases between. This CDR3 comprises 12 residues. The germline CDR1 and CDR2 sequences are LNHDA and SQIVND (reference sequence). CDR3 loop: CASSMVGYEQYF. The CDR3 DNA reads TGTGCCAGTAGTATGGTCGGCTACGAGCAGTACTTC.

V and J are TRBV11-2 and TRBJ2-5; D is undetermined. This CDR3 contains 16 residues. Germline V gene sequence: CDR1 SGHAT, CDR2 FQNNGV. V lost 1 base, J lost 9 bases, and 21 bases lay in between. CDR3 sequence: CASSLGPGSGNQPQYF. CDR3 DNA sequence: TGTGCCAGCAGCTTAGGCCCAGGCTCTGGCAATCAGCCCCAGTACTTC.

The J gene is TRBJ2-1, the V gene TRBV28; D ambiguous. This CDR3 region has 13 residues. V was clipped by 5 bases and J by 8 bases, with 13 bases between them. Germline CDR1 and CDR2: MDHEN and SYDVKM. The DNA for the CDR3 is TGTGCCAGCAGTCGAATCGGGCTGGATGAGCAGTTCTTC. Translation: CASSRIGLDEQFF.

Ten or more counts support this clonotype. The chain is built from TRBV10-2 and TRBJ2-7, with 8 bases that match TRBD1. The V gene end was trimmed by 7 bases and the J gene end by 4 bases; junction bases not matched to a gene: 9. The CDR3 length is 14 residues. Looked up from germline, CDR1 is WSHSY and CDR2 is SAAADI. The chain's CDR3 is CASTGTGGGYEQYF. Written as DNA, the CDR3 is TGCGCCAGCACCGGGACAGGAGGGGGATACGAGCAGTACTTC.

The V gene is TRBV27, the J gene TRBJ2-7, with no clear D. Trimming took 6 bases from V and 4 from J, leaving 19 bases between them. The CDR3 spans 15 residues. Germline V lookup: CDR1 MNHEY, CDR2 SMNVEV (reference sequence). This CDR3 is CASSQSRASPYEQYF. CDR3 in DNA: TGTGCCAGCAGCCAGTCGCGCGCGTCCCCGTACGAGCAGTACTTC.

Regarding this clonotype: This sequence may be a read error, since a much larger clone differs from it by one base. V usage is TRBV2 and J usage is TRBJ2-1; 12 positions agree with TRBD2. V was clipped by 6 bases and J by 8 bases; unmatched bases: 35. The CDR3 is 24 amino acids. The germline CDR1 and CDR2 sequences are SNHLY and FYNNEI. CDR3 nucleotide sequence: TGTGCCAGCAGGCATTGGCTGACAGGGCCCCCTTCGCCTAGCGGGAGGGATGGGTGGGATGAGCAGTTCTTC. Translated, it gives CASRHWLTGPPSPSGRDGWDEQFF. Full variable domain (outside the CDR3, taken from reference TRBV2 and TRBJ2-1): EPEVTQTPSHQVTQMGQEVILRCVPISNHLYFYWYRQILGQKVEFLVSFYNNEISEKSEIFDDQFSVERPDGSNFTLKIRSTKLEDSAMYFCASRHWLTGPPSPSGRDGWDEQFFGPGTRLTVL.

On this clonotype: An end of the junction does not agree with germline; a read error may underlie this. This sequence joins TRBV19 and TRBJ2-1; D is undetermined. The CDR3 is 17 residues long. Germline assignment: CDR1 LNHDA and CDR2 SQIVND (reference sequence). Here the CDR3 reads CASSIDLTGFTYNEQSF. Written as DNA, the CDR3 is TGTGCCAGTAGTATAGATCTAACCGGGTTCACCTACAATGAGCAGTCCTTC.

This clonotype occurred many times. The V and J genes are TRBV9 and TRBJ2-3, with D unclear. CDR3 length equals 11 residues. Germline CDR1 reads SGDLS; CDR2 reads YYNGEE. The germline V and J ends were trimmed by 4 bases and 9 bases, with 9 bases remaining between them. For the CDR3, the DNA is TGTGCCAGCAGCCCCCGCCCGACGCAGTATTTT. Protein: CASSPRPTQYF.

With regard to this clonotype: A read error may explain this, as a much larger clone is one base away. The chain carries TRBV6-5 and TRBJ2-3; tentatively, D is TRBD1 (5 bases). Per germline, CDR1 MNHEY and CDR2 SVGAGI. This CDR3 is 12 amino acids long. Trimming stripped 7 bases from V and 1 base from J, with 6 bases between. This chain's CDR3 is CASIGGTDTQYF. CDR3 bases: TGTGCCAGCATAGGGGGCACAGATACGCAGTATTTT.

Comments on this clonotype: With a much larger clone just one base away, this may be a read error. DNA of the CDR3: TGTGCCGGCAGCTCCACAGGGGTTTTGGCCCAGTACTTC. The encoded protein is CAGSSTGVLAQYF. The chain combines TRBV7-3 with TRBJ2-5; TRBD1 agrees at 7 bases. Germline loops: CDR1 SGHTA, CDR2 FQGTGA. The CDR3 length is 13 residues.

This clonotype was recorded at least ten times. The DNA for the CDR3 is TGTGCCAGCAGCTTAGCGGGGGGCTTGAGGGGGGCCAACGTCCTGACTTTC. Its protein product is CASSLAGGLRGANVLTF. V usage is TRBV7-9 and J usage is TRBJ2-6; D tentatively fits TRBD1 or TRBD2 (6 bases each). The length of the CDR3 is 17 residues. V was shortened by 0 bases and J by 4 bases, with 13 bases between the two germline ends. CDR1 is SEHNR, CDR2 FQNEAQ, per germline (reference sequence). The full variable domain, in which reference TRBV7-9 and TRBJ2-6 provide the parts outside the CDR3, is DTGVSQNPRHKITKRGQNVTFRCDPISEHNRLYWYRQTLGQGPEFLTYFQNEAQLEKSRLLSDRFSAERPKGSFSTLEIQRTEQGDSAMYLCASSLAGGLRGANVLTFGAGSRLTVL.

This clonotype was recorded a few times. This may arise from a read error, as a much more abundant clone is one base away. Lacking the conserved final phenylalanine or tryptophan, this CDR3 likely reflects a read error. The chain employs TRBV6-5 and TRBJ2-6; 7 bases are a match to TRBD1. This CDR3 has 16 amino acids. CDR1 and CDR2 from the germline V gene are MNHEY and SVGAGI. V lost 7 bases to trimming and J lost 2 bases; unmatched junction nucleotides: 8. CDR3 nucleotides: TGTGCCAGCAATCGACAGGGTGGGGCTGGGGCCAACGTCCTGACTCTC. Translated, it gives CASNRQGGAGANVLTL.

The chain uses TRBV20-1 and TRBJ1-4, with TRBD1 matching 12 bases. V was pared by 5 bases and J by 12 bases, with 7 bases of the junction left unmatched. Germline V gives CDR1 DFQATT, CDR2 SNEGSKA (reference sequence). This CDR3 contains 13 residues. CDR3 region: CSAQGQGAAELFF. The CDR3 DNA reads TGCAGTGCTCAGGGACAGGGGGCCGCTGAACTGTTTTTT.